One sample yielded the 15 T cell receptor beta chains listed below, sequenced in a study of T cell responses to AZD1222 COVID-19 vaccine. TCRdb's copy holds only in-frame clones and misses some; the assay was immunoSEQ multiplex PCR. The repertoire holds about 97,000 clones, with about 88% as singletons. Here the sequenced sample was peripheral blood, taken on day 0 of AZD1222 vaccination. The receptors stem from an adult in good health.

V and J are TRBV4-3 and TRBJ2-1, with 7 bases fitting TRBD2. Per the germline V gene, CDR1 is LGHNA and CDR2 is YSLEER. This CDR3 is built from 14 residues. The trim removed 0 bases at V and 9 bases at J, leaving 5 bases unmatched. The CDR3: CASSQDQGGSEQFF. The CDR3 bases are TGCGCCAGCAGCCAAGATCAGGGAGGGAGTGAGCAGTTCTTC.

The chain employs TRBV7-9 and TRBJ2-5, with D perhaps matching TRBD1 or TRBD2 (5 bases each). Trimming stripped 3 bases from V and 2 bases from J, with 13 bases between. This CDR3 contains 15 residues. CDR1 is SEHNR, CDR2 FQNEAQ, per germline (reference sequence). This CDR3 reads CASSFLGTTQETQYF. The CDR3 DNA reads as TGTGCCAGCAGCTTTTTGGGGACGACACAAGAGACCCAGTACTTC.

CDR3 sequence (DNA): TGTGCCAGCAGCTCAACCTACAGCTACACCTTC. It yields the protein CASSSTYSYTF. V is TRBV11-2 and J is TRBJ1-2; D is uncertain. Germline V gene sequence: CDR1 SGHAT, CDR2 FQNNGV. The CDR3 is 11 amino acids. V was cut by 4 bases and J by 9 bases, with 9 bases left in between. The full variable domain, completed using reference TRBV11-2 and TRBJ1-2, is EAGVAQSPRYKIIEKRQSVAFWCNPISGHATLYWYQQILGQGPKLLIQFQNNGVVDDSQLPKDRFSAERLKGVDSTLKIQPAKLEDSAVYLCASSSTYSYTFGSGTRLTVV.

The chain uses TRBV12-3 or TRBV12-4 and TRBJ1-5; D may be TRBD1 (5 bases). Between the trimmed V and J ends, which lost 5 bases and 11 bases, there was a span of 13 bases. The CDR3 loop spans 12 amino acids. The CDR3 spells CASSLREGAQHF. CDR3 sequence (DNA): TGTGCCAGCAGTCTACGGGAAGGGGCCCAGCATTTT.

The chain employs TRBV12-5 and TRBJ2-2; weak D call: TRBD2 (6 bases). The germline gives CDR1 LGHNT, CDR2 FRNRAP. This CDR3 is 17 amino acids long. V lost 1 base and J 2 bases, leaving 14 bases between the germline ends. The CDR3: CASGLGLGTFNTGELFF. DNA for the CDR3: TGTGCTAGTGGTTTGGGCCTCGGGACTTTCAACACCGGGGAGCTGTTTTTT.

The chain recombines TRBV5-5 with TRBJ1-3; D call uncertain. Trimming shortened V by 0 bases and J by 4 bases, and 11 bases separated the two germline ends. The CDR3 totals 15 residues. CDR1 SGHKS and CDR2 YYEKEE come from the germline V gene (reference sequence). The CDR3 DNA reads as TGTGCCAGCAGCTTGGGCCCGGTAGACGGAAACACCATATATTTT. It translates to CASSLGPVDGNTIYF.

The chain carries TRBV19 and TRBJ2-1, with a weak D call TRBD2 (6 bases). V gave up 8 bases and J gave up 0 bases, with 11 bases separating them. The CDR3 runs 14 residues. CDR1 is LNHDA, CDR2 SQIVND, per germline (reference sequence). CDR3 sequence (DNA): TGTGCCAGTGGAGACGGGAGCTCCTACAATGAGCAGTTCTTC. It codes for CASGDGSSYNEQFF.

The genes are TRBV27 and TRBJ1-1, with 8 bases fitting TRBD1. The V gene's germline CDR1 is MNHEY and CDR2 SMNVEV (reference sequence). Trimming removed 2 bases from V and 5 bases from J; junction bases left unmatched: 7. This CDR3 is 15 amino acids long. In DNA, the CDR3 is TGTGCCAGCAGTTTACTGGACAGGGTAGGAACTGAAGCTTTCTTT. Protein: CASSLLDRVGTEAFF.

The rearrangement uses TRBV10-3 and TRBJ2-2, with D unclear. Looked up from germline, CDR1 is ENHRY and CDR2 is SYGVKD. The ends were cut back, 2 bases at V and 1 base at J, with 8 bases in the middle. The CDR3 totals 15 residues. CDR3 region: CAISEVLQNTGELFF. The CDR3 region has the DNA TGTGCCATCAGTGAGGTCCTCCAGAACACCGGGGAGCTGTTTTTT.

Written as DNA, the CDR3 is TGTGCCAGTAGTATTCGGGGGCCAAATCAGCCCCAGCATTTT. This encodes CASSIRGPNQPQHF. This sequence joins TRBV19 and TRBJ1-5; a possible D gene is TRBD1 (6 bases). V was pared by 3 bases and J by 4 bases, with 10 bases between. Germline V gene sequence: CDR1 LNHDA, CDR2 SQIVND (reference sequence). The CDR3 has 14 amino acids.

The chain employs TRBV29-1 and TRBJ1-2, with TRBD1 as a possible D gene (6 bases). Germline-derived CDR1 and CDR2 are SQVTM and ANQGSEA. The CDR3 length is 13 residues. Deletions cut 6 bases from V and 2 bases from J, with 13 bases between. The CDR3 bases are TGCAGCGTCCTACAGGGACGCAACTATGGCTACACCTTC. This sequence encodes CSVLQGRNYGYTF.

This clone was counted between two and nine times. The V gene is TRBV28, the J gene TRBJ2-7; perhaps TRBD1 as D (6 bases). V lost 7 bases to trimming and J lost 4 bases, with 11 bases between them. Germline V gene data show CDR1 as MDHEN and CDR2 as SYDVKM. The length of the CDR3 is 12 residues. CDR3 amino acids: CASTLQGYEQYF. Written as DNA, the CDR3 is TGTGCCAGCACCCTACAGGGTTACGAGCAGTACTTC.

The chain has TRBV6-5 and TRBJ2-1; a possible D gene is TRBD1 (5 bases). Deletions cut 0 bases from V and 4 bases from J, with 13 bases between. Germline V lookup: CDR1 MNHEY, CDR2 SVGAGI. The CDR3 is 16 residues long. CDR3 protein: CASSYSRTTIYNEQFF. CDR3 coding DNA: TGTGCCAGCAGTTACTCCAGGACAACCATATACAATGAGCAGTTCTTC.

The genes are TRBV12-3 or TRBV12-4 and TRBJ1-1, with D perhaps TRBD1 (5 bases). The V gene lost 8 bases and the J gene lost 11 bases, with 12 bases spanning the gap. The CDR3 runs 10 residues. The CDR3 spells CASGTGYAFF. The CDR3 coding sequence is TGTGCCAGCGGTACAGGTTATGCTTTCTTT.

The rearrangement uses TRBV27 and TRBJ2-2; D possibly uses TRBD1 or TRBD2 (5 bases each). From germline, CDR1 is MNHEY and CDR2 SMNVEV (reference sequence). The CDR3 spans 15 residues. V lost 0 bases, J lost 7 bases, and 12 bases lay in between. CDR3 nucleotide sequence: TGTGCCAGCAGTTTATCGGGGACCCCGATCGGGGAGCTGTTTTTT. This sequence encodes CASSLSGTPIGELFF.